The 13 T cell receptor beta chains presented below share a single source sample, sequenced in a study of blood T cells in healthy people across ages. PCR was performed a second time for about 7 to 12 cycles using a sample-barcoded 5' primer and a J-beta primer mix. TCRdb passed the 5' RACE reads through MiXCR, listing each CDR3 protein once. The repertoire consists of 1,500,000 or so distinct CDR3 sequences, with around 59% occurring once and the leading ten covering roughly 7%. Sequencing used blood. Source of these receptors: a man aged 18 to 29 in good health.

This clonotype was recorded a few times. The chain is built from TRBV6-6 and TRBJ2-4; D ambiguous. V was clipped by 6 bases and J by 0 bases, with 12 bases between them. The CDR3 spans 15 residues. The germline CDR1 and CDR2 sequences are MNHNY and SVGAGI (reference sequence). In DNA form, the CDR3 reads TGTGCCAGCAGCAACTCAATCAAAGCCAAAAACATTCAGTACTTC. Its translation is CASSNSIKAKNIQYF.

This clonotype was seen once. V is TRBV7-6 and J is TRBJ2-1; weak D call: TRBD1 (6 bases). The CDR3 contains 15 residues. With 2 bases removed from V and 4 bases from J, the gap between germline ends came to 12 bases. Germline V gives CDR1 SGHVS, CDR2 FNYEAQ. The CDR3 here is CASSLNRDPYNEQFF. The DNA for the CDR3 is TGTGCCAGCAGCTTAAACAGGGACCCATACAATGAGCAGTTCTTC.

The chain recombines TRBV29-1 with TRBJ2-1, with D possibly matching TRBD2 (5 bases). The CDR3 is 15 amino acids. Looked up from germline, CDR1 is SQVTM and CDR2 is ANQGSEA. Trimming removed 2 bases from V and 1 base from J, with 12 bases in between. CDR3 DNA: TGCAGCGTTGAAATTCCGGGGATTTCCTACAATGAGCAGTTCTTC. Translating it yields CSVEIPGISYNEQFF.

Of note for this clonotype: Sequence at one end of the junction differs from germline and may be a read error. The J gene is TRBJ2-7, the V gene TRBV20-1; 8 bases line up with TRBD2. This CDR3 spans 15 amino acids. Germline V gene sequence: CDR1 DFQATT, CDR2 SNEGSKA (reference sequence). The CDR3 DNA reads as TGCAGTGCTAGTTTACTAGCGGAGGGGTACAATGAGCGGTTCTTC. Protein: CSASLLAEGYNERFF.

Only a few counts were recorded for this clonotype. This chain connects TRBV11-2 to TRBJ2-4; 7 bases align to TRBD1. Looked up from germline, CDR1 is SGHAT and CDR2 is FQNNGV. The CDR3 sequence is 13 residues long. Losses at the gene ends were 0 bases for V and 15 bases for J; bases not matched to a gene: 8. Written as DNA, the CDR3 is TGTGCCAGCAGCTTAGATCCCCAGGGGGACAGGTACTTC. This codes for CASSLDPQGDRYF.

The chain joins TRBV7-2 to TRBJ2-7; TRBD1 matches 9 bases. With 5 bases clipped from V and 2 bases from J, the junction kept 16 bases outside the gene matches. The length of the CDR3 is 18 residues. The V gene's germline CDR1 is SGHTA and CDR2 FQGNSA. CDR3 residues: CASSPRPGTGLWPYEQYF. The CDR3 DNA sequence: TGTGCCAGCAGCCCGCGTCCCGGGACAGGGCTATGGCCCTACGAGCAGTACTTC.

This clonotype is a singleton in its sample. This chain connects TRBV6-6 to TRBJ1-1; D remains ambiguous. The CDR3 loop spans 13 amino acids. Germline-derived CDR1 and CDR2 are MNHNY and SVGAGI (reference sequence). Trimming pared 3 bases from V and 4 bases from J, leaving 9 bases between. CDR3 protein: CASSYLKPTEAFF. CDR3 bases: TGTGCCAGCAGTTATCTGAAGCCCACTGAAGCTTTCTTT.

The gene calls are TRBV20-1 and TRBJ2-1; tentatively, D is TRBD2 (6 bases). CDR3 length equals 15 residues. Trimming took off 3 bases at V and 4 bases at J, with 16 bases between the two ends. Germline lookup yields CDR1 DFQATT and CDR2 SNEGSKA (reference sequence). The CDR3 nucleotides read TGCAGTGCTAGCCCTTGGGGGGACCCATACAATGAGCAGTTCTTC. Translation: CSASPWGDPYNEQFF.

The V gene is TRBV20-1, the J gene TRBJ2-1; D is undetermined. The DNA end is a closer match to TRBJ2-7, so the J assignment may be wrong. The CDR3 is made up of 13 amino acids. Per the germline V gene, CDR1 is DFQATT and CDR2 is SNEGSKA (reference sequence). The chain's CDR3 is CSANAYSYNEQYF. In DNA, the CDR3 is TGCAGTGCAAATGCGTACTCCTACAATGAGCAGTACTTC.

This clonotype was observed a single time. The CDR3 region has the DNA TGTGCCACCTACCCAAGGCCTAGCGACGAGCAGTACTTC. This gives the protein CATYPRPSDEQYF. This chain uses TRBV6-2 or TRBV6-3 with TRBJ2-7; TRBD2 might be the D (6 bases). V lost 10 bases, J lost 5 bases, and 18 bases lay in between. Germline lookup yields CDR1 MNHEY and CDR2 SVGEGT. The CDR3 length is 13 residues.

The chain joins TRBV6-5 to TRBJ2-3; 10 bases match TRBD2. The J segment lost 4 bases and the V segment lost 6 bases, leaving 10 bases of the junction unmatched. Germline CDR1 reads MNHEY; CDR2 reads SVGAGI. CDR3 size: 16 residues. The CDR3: CASSYTAGGPPDTQYF. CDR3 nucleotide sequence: TGTGCCAGCAGCTACACAGCGGGGGGGCCTCCAGATACGCAGTATTTT.

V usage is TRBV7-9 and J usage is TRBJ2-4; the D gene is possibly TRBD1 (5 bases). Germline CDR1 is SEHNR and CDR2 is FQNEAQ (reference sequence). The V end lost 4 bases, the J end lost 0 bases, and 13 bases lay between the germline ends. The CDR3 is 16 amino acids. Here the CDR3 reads CASSSGYDGAKNIQYF. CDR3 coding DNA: TGTGCCAGCAGCTCAGGGTATGACGGAGCCAAAAACATTCAGTACTTC.

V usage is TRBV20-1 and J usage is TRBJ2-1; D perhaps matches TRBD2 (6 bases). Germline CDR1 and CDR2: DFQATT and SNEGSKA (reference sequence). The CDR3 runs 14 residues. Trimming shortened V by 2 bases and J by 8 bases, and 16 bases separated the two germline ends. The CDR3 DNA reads TGCAGTGCTAGACCGGGGGTTACGGTGGATGAGCAGTTCTTC. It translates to CSARPGVTVDEQFF.